The 18 T cell receptor beta chains below were found in one sample sequenced in a study of early T cells in non-severe SARS-CoV-2 infection. TCRdb ran MiXCR on the 5' RACE reads and lists one entry per CDR3 protein. The repertoire holds 55,000 to 85,000 distinct CDR3 sequences, with 12% to 15% as singletons. The sequenced material came from whole blood. The receptors were sampled from an adult who was a healthcare worker with PCR-confirmed SARS-CoV-2 infection or an uninfected control (not recorded which).

The rearrangement uses TRBV7-2 and TRBJ2-7, with a possible D match to TRBD2 (5 bases). The V end lost 5 bases, the J end lost 6 bases, and 17 bases lay between the germline ends. The CDR3 loop spans 14 amino acids. Germline CDR1 reads SGHTA; CDR2 reads FQGNSA. The CDR3 DNA reads as TGTGCCAGCAGCCGGGGAACGAGGGAACGCGAGCAGTACTTC. It yields the protein CASSRGTREREQYF.

This clonotype was counted a few times. V usage is TRBV5-4 and J usage is TRBJ1-4, with no clear D. Per germline, CDR1 SGHNT and CDR2 YYREEE (reference sequence). CDR3 length: 13 amino acids. Trimming took 5 bases from V and 1 from J, leaving 6 bases between them. The CDR3 is CASSLGTNEKLFF. The CDR3 DNA follows: TGTGCCAGCAGTCTTGGAACTAATGAAAAACTGTTTTTT.

This clonotype has more than one count but fewer than ten. This sequence joins TRBV2 and TRBJ2-3; D unresolved. Trimming pared 6 bases from V and 2 bases from J, leaving 6 bases between. The CDR3 consists of 12 residues. Germline values: CDR1 SNHLY, CDR2 FYNNEI. DNA for the CDR3: TGTGCCAGCAGCCAACTCACAGATACGCAGTATTTT. Amino acids: CASSQLTDTQYF.

The chain is built from TRBV6-5 and TRBJ2-7, with TRBD1 matching over 9 bases. Germline V gene sequence: CDR1 MNHEY, CDR2 SVGAGI. The CDR3 consists of 17 residues. The J segment lost 1 base and the V segment lost 4 bases, leaving 11 bases of the junction unmatched. The CDR3 sequence: CASSLDQGQGSSYEQYF. CDR3 DNA sequence: TGTGCCAGCAGTTTGGACCAGGGACAGGGATCTTCCTACGAGCAGTACTTC.

This chain uses TRBV19 with TRBJ1-4; D gene uncertain. Per germline, CDR1 LNHDA and CDR2 SQIVND (reference sequence). This CDR3 has 11 residues. Trimming left V 7 bases short and J 8 bases short, with 8 bases between. CDR3 DNA sequence: TGTGCCAGTACTATCGGCGAAAAACTGTTTTTT. It yields the protein CASTIGEKLFF. The full variable domain, in which reference TRBV19 and TRBJ1-4 provide the parts outside the CDR3, is DGGITQSPKYLFRKEGQNVTLSCEQNLNHDAMYWYRQDPGQGLRLIYYSQIVNDFQKGDIAEGYSVSREKKESFPLTVTSAQKNPTAFYLCASTIGEKLFFGSGTQLSVL.

This chain joins TRBV3-1 and TRBJ2-5, with unresolved D. The ends were cut back, 4 bases at V and 2 bases at J, with 14 bases in the middle. CDR1 is LGHDT, CDR2 YNNKEL, per germline (reference sequence). CDR3 length equals 15 residues. CDR3 DNA sequence: TGTGCCAGCAGCCGAGCCGTAGGCCAACAAGAGACCCAGTACTTC. Residues: CASSRAVGQQETQYF.

This clonotype turned up a few times. This rearrangement joins TRBV7-9 to TRBJ2-3; D remains unclear. Trimming removed 1 base from V and 2 bases from J, with 4 bases in between. This CDR3 has 13 amino acids. The germline V gene has CDR1 SEHNR and CDR2 FQNEAQ (reference sequence). CDR3 in amino acids: CASSLVHTDTQYF. As DNA, the CDR3 is TGTGCCAGCAGCTTAGTTCACACAGATACGCAGTATTTT.

This clonotype was recorded a few times. The V and J genes are TRBV28 and TRBJ1-5; TRBD1 agrees at 10 bases. Trimming cost V 3 bases and J 2 bases; bases outside gene matches: 13. The CDR3 is made up of 19 amino acids. Per the germline V gene, CDR1 is MDHEN and CDR2 is SYDVKM. The CDR3 DNA sequence: TGTGCCAGCAGTTTTCCCCGCCGGGACAGGGGAGATGGCAATCAGCCCCAGCATTTT. Its translation: CASSFPRRDRGDGNQPQHF. Combining the CDR3 with reference TRBV28 and TRBJ1-5 gives the whole variable domain DVKVTQSSRYLVKRTGEKVFLECVQDMDHENMFWYRQDPGLGLRLIYFSYDVKMKEKGDIPEGYSVSREKKERFSLILESASTNQTSMYLCASSFPRRDRGDGNQPQHFGDGTRLSIL.

The rearrangement uses TRBV28 and TRBJ1-3; tentative D call: TRBD1 (6 bases). The CDR3 extends over 14 amino acids. CDR1 is MDHEN and CDR2 is SYDVKM in the germline V gene. V lost 3 bases, J lost 4 bases, and 10 bases lay in between. The CDR3 sequence: CASSFPDRGNTIYF. DNA for the CDR3: TGTGCCAGCAGTTTTCCCGACAGGGGAAACACCATATATTTT. The whole variable domain, filled in from reference TRBV28 and TRBJ1-3, reads DVKVTQSSRYLVKRTGEKVFLECVQDMDHENMFWYRQDPGLGLRLIYFSYDVKMKEKGDIPEGYSVSREKKERFSLILESASTNQTSMYLCASSFPDRGNTIYFGEGSWLTVV.

This clonotype was counted only a few times. The chain uses TRBV4-3 and TRBJ2-3; tentatively, D is TRBD2 (6 bases). The germline V and J ends were trimmed by 1 base and 6 bases, with 11 bases remaining between them. CDR3 length equals 14 residues. Looked up from germline, CDR1 is LGHNA and CDR2 is YSLEER. The CDR3: CASSQVRAGDTQYF. CDR3 coding DNA: TGCGCCAGCAGCCAAGTTAGGGCGGGGGATACGCAGTATTTT.

This clonotype was counted at least ten times. This rearrangement joins TRBV6-6 to TRBJ2-3, with D perhaps matching TRBD2 (5 bases). Germline lookup yields CDR1 MNHNY and CDR2 SVGAGI (reference sequence). Trimming pared 9 bases from V and 3 bases from J, leaving 7 bases between. This CDR3 is 11 amino acids long. This CDR3 is CASRGTDTQYF. The CDR3 DNA is TGTGCCAGTCGCGGGACAGATACGCAGTATTTT.

Ten or more counts support this clonotype. V and J are TRBV12-5 and TRBJ1-1; 7 bases are a match to TRBD1. Germline trimming cut 1 base from V and 5 bases from J; bases unmatched to any gene: 1. The CDR3 contains 13 residues. Looked up from germline, CDR1 is LGHNT and CDR2 is FRNRAP. CDR3 coding DNA: TGTGCTAGTGGTTTGGAGGGGGCGACTGAAGCTTTCTTT. Its translation is CASGLEGATEAFF.

This clonotype came up a few times. The chain recombines TRBV18 with TRBJ1-2; 7 nucleotides match TRBD1. The CDR3 spans 14 residues. V was clipped by 1 base and J by 4 bases; unmatched bases: 3. Germline loops: CDR1 KGHSH, CDR2 LQKENI. The CDR3 DNA sequence: TGTGCCAGCTCACCACGGGACAGTCTCTATGGCTACACCTTC. It encodes CASSPRDSLYGYTF.

The V and J genes are TRBV4-1 and TRBJ1-3; D ambiguous. With 1 base removed from V and 3 bases from J, the gap between germline ends came to 7 bases. This CDR3 has 14 residues. Per the germline V gene, CDR1 is MGHRA and CDR2 is YSYEKL. The CDR3 here is CASSQGVVGNTIYF. For the CDR3, the DNA is TGCGCCAGCAGCCAAGGTGTCGTTGGAAACACCATATATTTT.

The V gene is TRBV12-5, the J gene TRBJ2-7, with no clear D. Germline CDR1 LGHNT, CDR2 FRNRAP. This CDR3 spans 12 amino acids. V shed 1 base and J shed 6 bases, with 7 bases lying between them. The CDR3 DNA sequence: TGTGCTAGTGGTTTGGGGATTGGCGAGCAGTACTTC. Translated, it gives CASGLGIGEQYF.

This clonotype came up many times. The rearrangement links TRBV11-2 to TRBJ2-1, with D hard to call. The CDR3 is 10 residues long. Deletions cut 5 bases from V and 6 bases from J, with 2 bases between. The germline gives CDR1 SGHAT, CDR2 FQNNGV. CDR3 amino acids: CASSANEQFF. CDR3 coding DNA: TGTGCCAGCAGCGCCAATGAGCAGTTCTTC.

V is TRBV20-1 and J is TRBJ2-2; 7 bases fit TRBD2. Germline assignment: CDR1 DFQATT and CDR2 SNEGSKA (reference sequence). The CDR3 loop spans 16 amino acids. V was clipped by 0 bases and J by 5 bases; unmatched bases: 9. CDR3 region: CSARDPIAGDTGELFF. CDR3 sequence (DNA): TGCAGTGCTAGAGATCCGATAGCGGGTGATACCGGGGAGCTGTTTTTT.

This clonotype turned up a few times. CDR3 in amino acids: CASSPPSGLGGYTF. In nucleotides, the CDR3 is TGTGCCAGCAGCCCCCCCTCAGGGTTAGGTGGCTACACCTTC. The chain has TRBV7-2 and TRBJ1-2, with TRBD1 as a possible D gene (5 bases). The CDR3 runs to 14 residues. Germline lookup yields CDR1 SGHTA and CDR2 FQGNSA. V lost 5 bases, J lost 7 bases, and 17 bases lay in between. The full variable domain, completed using reference TRBV7-2 and TRBJ1-2, is GAGVSQSPSNKVTEKGKDVELRCDPISGHTALYWYRQSLGQGLEFLIYFQGNSAPDKSGLPSDRFSAERTGGSVSTLTIQRTQQEDSAVYLCASSPPSGLGGYTFGSGTRLTVV.